The T cell receptor beta chain under discussion was sequenced for a study of cytomegalovirus exposure and HLA in healthy donors (dated by TCRdb to 2016 to 2017). About the investigation overall: An earlier analysis of 587 of the donors reported 276 Gb of sequence data and roughly 120 million unique TCR beta sequences obtained from around 170 million T cells. Roughly 300 gigabases of sequencing data and approximately 80 million unique TCR sequences were included in an early release covering several hundred HLA-typed donors. The genetic ancestry cluster associated with self-reported Caucasian donors included roughly four fifths of the roughly 380 genotyped donors. The aim of the study was to test whether cataloging public T cell receptors could identify signatures of past pathogen exposure. The study used immunosequencing to profile the T cell repertoires of 670 or so subjects and linked those repertoires to cytomegalovirus serostatus. Along with the roughly 610-subject first cohort, a separate validation cohort of over 90 different subjects was used. High-throughput TCR immunosequencing, statistical association of individual TCRs with disease status, and machine learning were combined to predict cytomegalovirus infection status. A later analysis re-examined previously published TCR beta repertoires from around 670 donors and added high-resolution HLA genotyping to investigate patterns of TCR occurrence. Rather than using new phenotypic data, the later analysis identified candidate immune exposures from TCR beta sequences and from how often those sequences occurred across donors. To decide whether each TCR beta V gene segment behaved as functional or pseudogenic, an earlier analysis of 587 of the donors relied on high-throughput TCR beta sequencing. Donor age, sex, ethnicity and CMV serostatus were compiled together with the repertoire data. A later genetic analysis took genome-wide SNP genotypes for about 65% of the roughly 670 donors and used that subset as a discovery cohort. All discovery cohort repertoires had been generated on a single sequencing platform. Class I and class II HLA loci were covered by the typing at four-digit resolution. Typing coverage varied by locus: roughly 620-640 donors for A, B, C, DRB1 and DQB1; more than 500 for DQA1; over 600 for DPA1; around 450 for DPB1. Four or five DR-DQ haplotypes were treated as single units for association and clustering because of strong linkage in the cohort. Across around 400 genotyped donors of the cohort, an average of roughly 200,000 unique TCR beta nucleotide sequences per donor were sequenced, and 15% to 20% of those sequences were non-productive.

Summary of the overall study and its limitations: According to a later analysis, TCR association rates differed among HLA loci, with DRB1 alleles showing the most associated TCRs and HLA-C alleles showing the fewest. Assigning TCR associations to individual alleles was difficult when HLA alleles, especially DR and DQ, strongly co-occurred. A further reported finding was that TCR beta sequences accurately predicted the HLA-A and HLA-B alleles for most subjects in the first cohort. Across donors, most TCR sequences were observed very rarely, whereas some public TCRs were present in many individuals. A later genetic analysis associated a missense DCLRE1C variant with V-gene and J-gene trimming of TCR beta chains, and an independent cohort replicated the association. For the cohort, immune exposure information was limited to CMV serostatus. Because counts were too low, 15 to 20 rarely observed V segments, including chromosome 9 orphons, were excluded from the earlier analysis of 587 of the donors. A later analysis found that HLA-associated TCR beta chains were more clonally expanded and had lower generation probabilities than equally common non-associated chains. An earlier analysis of 587 of the donors showed that most TCR beta V segments appeared in productive rearrangements either about 87% or about 30% of the time, which broadly matched IMGT annotations. The classifier was reported to diagnose cytomegalovirus status with high specificity and sensitivity in both the original and validation cohorts. Some IMGT-functional V segments, including TRBV6-2 and TRBV6-3, could not be told apart with the 87-base-pair reads, so those segments were excluded. The study gave a list of more than 150 TCR beta chains associated with cytomegalovirus. Correlated functional status among segregating V segments might reflect linkage disequilibrium, but an unknown experimental factor could not be ruled out. In a later analysis, some 18,000 TCR beta sequences were associated with specific HLA alleles at a false discovery rate of 0.05. According to a later genetic analysis, donors in an Asian-associated ancestry cluster had fewer N-insertions in productive TCRs than the roughly 700-donor mean. A later analysis reported that several top co-occurrence clusters appeared linked to parvovirus B19, influenza, CMV and Epstein-Barr virus. The presence/absence analyses assumed that sequencing depth was roughly uniform across donors, and that assumption may not be true. It was suggested by the authors that the approach could potentially be generalized to other disease states and immunological phenotypes. A few of the identified cytomegalovirus-associated TCR beta chains were confirmed in vitro to be specific for cytomegalovirus antigens. A cluster of highly shared sequence variants was judged likely to be a technical artifact of the sequencing pipeline. In this cohort, only TCR beta chains were sequenced, and detectable features were limited by the absence of alpha or paired-chain data. According to a later analysis, most CMV-associated TCR beta chains appeared to be HLA-restricted, and the HLA associations seemed to be driven largely by CMV exposure. Because HLA typing was unavailable for some donors at each locus, only the typed subset was used in association tests.

The library was produced with the immunoSEQ multiplex PCR assay. A mixture of 60 forward primers for TCR Vbeta segments and 13 reverse primers for TCR Jbeta segments was used in the multiplex PCR. The CDR3 region of rearranged TCR beta genes was amplified from genomic DNA with a multiplex PCR assay. The amplified TCR beta libraries were sequenced on the Illumina HiSeq System as 87-base-pair reads. On the study's bioinformatics: A later analysis tallied tens of millions of unique TCR beta chains across the 666 repertoires, and approximately 12 million of those chains were shared by two or more donors. Raw reads were error-corrected and collapsed into unique sequences with a nearest-neighbor algorithm that merged closely related sequences to remove PCR and sequencing errors. To assign V, D and J gene segments, CDR3 sequences were aligned to IMGT reference sequences. For a sequence to be retained, a match of at least six nucleotides was required to both a V gene segment and a J gene segment. Rearrangements were classified as productive when the CDR3 lacked stop codons and remained in frame with V and J, and all other rearrangements were classified as non-productive. CDR3 was defined according to IMGT convention as the region running from the second conserved V-encoded cysteine to the conserved J-encoded phenylalanine. Sequences without an unambiguous match to a single V gene segment were excluded from the earlier analysis of 450 to 750 of the donors. An earlier analysis of a few hundred of the donors called V segments functional above 56.7% productive rearrangements and segregating when the between-donor standard deviation exceeded 5%. A statistical classification framework was built for diagnosing cytomegalovirus status from the catalog of TCR beta chain sequences. A later analysis assigned V and J genes by comparing TCR nucleotide sequences with IMGT/GENE-DB human TR gene sequences. In a later analysis, CDR3 sequences and most-parsimonious VDJ recombination scenarios were assigned using the TCRdist pipeline. In a later analysis, every TCR beta chain was defined by the combination of its CDR3 amino acid sequence and its V-gene family, and reads without a unique V-gene family were dropped. In a later analysis, around 600 highly shared, low-generation-probability nucleotide sequences were removed to address suspected cross-contamination and a sequencing artifact. In a later analysis, a clonal expansion index for each public chain was calculated from normalized within-repertoire ranks of inferred template counts. A later analysis computed generation probabilities with a VDJ recombination model fitted to out-of-frame rearrangements, and checked the results against IGoR. A later analysis scored TCR-TCR, TCR-HLA and TCR-CMV co-occurrence with hypergeometric tests, applying a repertoire-size bias correction to TCR pairs. To estimate false discovery rates, a later analysis permuted the HLA or CMV assignments 20 times. In a later analysis, co-occurring TCRs were grouped using DBSCAN, with TCRdist sequence similarity added in when clustering inside HLA-allele-positive subsets. Co-occurrence clustering excluded repertoires with fewer than 30,000 or more than 120,000 public chains, plus five with anomalous nucleotide sharing. The table comes from immuneACCESS by way of TCRdb, which keeps in-frame sequences with V and J called. Part of the clones is missing from these tables; in studies checked, under half for an unresolved V gene and the rest for unknown reasons. The V and J calls and clone size are taken from that table; D and trimming were inferred from the DNA. This sample comprises 150,000 to 170,000 clones, 74% of them detected only once. In total, the top ten clones hold under 2.5% of the sample.

The cohort consisted of 666 healthy bone marrow donors. Cohort members were all nominally healthy when sampled, although unrecorded immune exposures were likely present. The donor was CMV seronegative and belonged to the group of roughly 330 seronegative cohort members. Every donor gave a peripheral blood sample, and the peripheral blood mononuclear cells from that sample were used for TCR beta sequencing. The Qiagen DNeasy Blood Extraction Kit was used to extract genomic DNA from the blood cell samples. A word on this clone: No cognate antigen has been identified for it. No quality values exist for individual bases; no much larger clone is one base distant.

The CDR3, cysteine through phenylalanine, is 15 amino acids long. Of the read, only the CDR3 DNA is kept; its 45 bases are in frame from base 1. Trimming takes 5 bases from V and 0 bases from J, and the germline ends sit 11 bases apart. CDR1 and CDR2, per the germline V gene (reference sequence), are SGHNT and YYREEE. The specimen was PBMCs. This TCR derives from a man aged 25 to 45 in good health and CMV-seronegative. The rearrangement combines TRBV5-4 with TRBJ1-4; a confident D gene designation cannot be given. The bases are TGTGCCAGCAGGCCCCCTACTGCAACTAATGAAAAACTGTTTTTT. Translated, it gives CASRPPTATNEKLFF.